A single sample gave rise to the 10 T cell receptor beta chains below, sequenced in a study of blood T cell repertoires in COVID-19. Assay: immunoSEQ multiplex PCR; the TCRdb copy retains only in-frame clones and omits some. The sample gives some 170,000 clones, about 87% of which show up once; more than 1.5% is in the top ten. Sequenced material: peripheral blood. The receptor source for this set is a woman aged 45 to 65 with acute or convalescent COVID-19.

This chain connects TRBV7-3 to TRBJ2-2; D is ambiguous. This CDR3 is built from 14 residues. The germline V gene has CDR1 SGHTA and CDR2 FQGTGA. Trimming left V 4 bases short and J 5 bases short, with 11 bases between. The CDR3, as DNA: TGTGCCAGCAGCTCCTCCTTGAGGACCGGGGAGCTGTTTTTT. Its protein is CASSSSLRTGELFF. The full variable domain, its missing parts supplied by reference TRBV7-3 and TRBJ2-2, is GAGVSQTPSNKVTEKGKYVELRCDPISGHTALYWYRQSLGQGPEFLIYFQGTGAADDSGLPNDRFFAVRPEGSVSTLKIQRTERGDSAVYLCASSSSLRTGELFFGEGSRLTVL.

The chain recombines TRBV6-5 with TRBJ2-5; 7 positions agree with TRBD2. The CDR3 consists of 16 residues. The V and J ends lost 2 bases and 1 base, in that order; junction bases with no gene match: 7. Germline values: CDR1 MNHEY, CDR2 SVGAGI. CDR3 nucleotide sequence: TGTGCCAGCAGTTACGGGAGAGCGGGGACCCAAGAGACCCAGTACTTC. Its translation is CASSYGRAGTQETQYF.

The genes are TRBV2 and TRBJ2-1, with 7 bases identical to TRBD2. J was trimmed by 11 bases and V by 3 bases; bases with no gene match: 10. This CDR3 is built from 14 residues. Germline V gene lookup returns CDR1 SNHLY and CDR2 FYNNEI. DNA of the CDR3: TGTGCCAGCAGTGACTCCGGGGGGTTAAATCAGCAGTTCTTC. Translation: CASSDSGGLNQQFF.

This chain connects TRBV27 to TRBJ1-6; 7 bases are shared with TRBD1. The CDR3 totals 14 residues. The germline CDR1 and CDR2 sequences are MNHEY and SMNVEV (reference sequence). V shed 7 bases and J 13 bases; nucleotides not matched to a gene: 13. CDR3 loop: CASTSGQNRGPLHF. The CDR3 region has the DNA TGTGCCAGCACGTCGGGACAGAACCGCGGTCCCCTCCACTTT.

This clone has only a few counts. This chain connects TRBV10-1 to TRBJ2-3; D may be TRBD2 (6 bases). CDR1 and CDR2 from the germline V gene are WNHNN and SYGVQD (reference sequence). Trimming took 4 bases from V and 2 from J, leaving 7 bases between them. This CDR3 comprises 13 residues. The DNA for the CDR3 is TGCGCCAGCAGTGGGACTACCACAGATACGCAGTATTTT. Residues: CASSGTTTDTQYF.

CDR3 sequence: CASSPLRGMYGYTF. CDR3 DNA: TGCGCCAGCAGCCCTCTGAGAGGGATGTATGGCTACACCTTC. The chain is built from TRBV5-1 and TRBJ1-2; D not certain. Germline V gene data show CDR1 as SGHRS and CDR2 as YFSETQ. CDR3 length: 14 residues. V was shortened by 4 bases and J by 5 bases, with 15 bases between the two germline ends.

This clone has just a few counts. The V call is TRBV30, the J call TRBJ2-1; possible D gene TRBD1, 6 bases. With 3 bases removed from V and 8 bases from J, the gap between germline ends came to 14 bases. The CDR3 loop spans 13 amino acids. Germline V gene sequence: CDR1 GTSNPN, CDR2 SVGIG (reference sequence). This CDR3 is CAWSQQGNDEQFF. The CDR3 nucleotides read TGTGCCTGGAGCCAACAGGGAAACGATGAGCAGTTCTTC.

V is TRBV7-3 and J is TRBJ1-1; D not resolved. The CDR3 covers 13 residues. The germline V and J ends were trimmed by 9 bases and 0 bases, with 11 bases remaining between them. Per the germline V gene, CDR1 is SGHTA and CDR2 is FQGTGA. The CDR3 DNA reads TGTGCCAGTTCGTGGCAGTTGAACACTGAAGCTTTCTTT. Translated: CASSWQLNTEAFF.

The V gene is TRBV6-5, the J gene TRBJ1-1; D is unresolved. V was pared by 4 bases and J by 10 bases, with 22 bases between. The length of the CDR3 is 15 residues. Germline CDR1 reads MNHEY; CDR2 reads SVGAGI. The CDR3 DNA reads TGTGCCAGCAGTTCCCGAGGAGGGAGCCTTACGGTAGCTTTCTTT. Protein sequence: CASSSRGGSLTVAFF.

V gene TRBV13 combines with J gene TRBJ2-7; maybe TRBD1 (5 bases). The CDR3 sequence is 15 residues long. V lost 4 bases to trimming and J lost 7 bases, with 20 bases between them. The germline V gene encodes CDR1 PRHDT and CDR2 FYEKMQ (reference sequence). The CDR3 DNA sequence: TGTGCCAGCAGCTCCGCCCGGGCTGCTAACAGGGAGCAGTACTTC. This sequence encodes CASSSARAANREQYF.